This T cell receptor (beta chain) was found in a study of shared clonotypes between healthy human individuals. Assay used: immunoSEQ multiplex PCR; TCRdb lists only in-frame clones, some missing. This sample has just over 2,000,000 clones, with about 95% found just once. CDR1 and CDR2 from the germline V gene are LNHNV and YYDKDF (reference sequence). Trimming pared 5 bases from V and 0 bases from J, leaving 8 bases between. This CDR3 region has 14 residues. Terminally differentiated effector memory CD45RA+ cells were excluded by CCR7 positive selection of CD45RO-negative cells. The source of this sequence is a man in his late teens or twenties in good health. The sequenced sample was naive CD8+ T cells sorted from blood. The chain uses TRBV15 and TRBJ1-5; the D is unclear. The CDR3 here is CATSLSISNQPQHF. CDR3 DNA sequence: TGTGCCACCAGCTTATCGATTAGCAATCAGCCCCAGCATTTT.